A selection of T cell receptor beta chains follows, all from one sample in a study of PD-1 blockade in classical Hodgkin lymphoma. Generated by immunoSEQ multiplex PCR, the TCRdb table keeps only in-frame clones and is missing some. The data hold over 85,000 clones, with around 93% observed a single time. The material sequenced was peripheral blood mononuclear cells (PBMCs), taken before the fourth cycle of nivolumab. These receptors were obtained from a human donor with classical Hodgkin lymphoma. Both conserved end residues are part of each CDR3. Fields, in order: V gene, J gene, clone size, D gene, CDR3 DNA, CDR3 protein. A D gene is named only where the DNA matches it firmly. A row's size may be missing; if present it is once, few, many or a size class.

>TRBV28|TRBJ2-7|NA|NA
TGTGCCAGCAGTTCTCGAAGGGACGAGCAGTACTTC
CASSSRRDEQYF
>TRBV5-5|TRBJ1-5|NA|NA
TGTGCCAGCAGCCTAACGTTGAATCAGCCCCAGCATTTT
CASSLTLNQPQHF
>TRBV27|TRBJ1-2|NA|NA
TGTGCCAGCAGTTTATCGCAACAGGGCGACTATGGCTACACCTTC
CASSLSQQGDYGYTF
>TRBV19|TRBJ1-1|NA|NA
TGTGCCAGCAACCCAGGGCCCTACCGAGCGGGGGGGGACACTGAAGCTTTCTTT
CASNPGPYRAGGDTEAFF
>TRBV13|TRBJ2-7|NA|TRBD2
TGTGCCAGCAGCTCGCAAGGGAGGGCGAGCTCCTACGAGCAGTACTTC
CASSSQGRASSYEQYF
>TRBV6-6|TRBJ1-5|NA|NA
TGTGCCAGCTCTCGGCAGCATCCCAATCAGCCCCAGCATTTT
CASSRQHPNQPQHF
>TRBV21-1|TRBJ1-5|NA|NA
TGTGCCAGCAAGGGGTCCGTGGCGCACAATCAGCCCCAGCATTTT
CASKGSVAHNQPQHF
>TRBV5-1|TRBJ2-3|NA|TRBD2
TGCGCCAGCAGCCTTAGACTAGCGTCTAGCACAGATACGCAGTATTTT
CASSLRLASSTDTQYF
>TRBV5-1|TRBJ2-7|NA|TRBD1
TGCGCCAGCAGCTTAGAAGGACAGGGGTTCTACGAGCAGTACTTC
CASSLEGQGFYEQYF
>TRBV28|TRBJ2-7|NA|TRBD2
TGTGCCAGCAGTTCCCCTTACGGGGAGGGGACCTACGAGCAGTACTTC
CASSSPYGEGTYEQYF
>TRBV6-1|TRBJ2-1|NA|TRBD2
TGTGCCAGCAGTGAGACCCGACTAGCGGAATACAATGAGCAGTTCTTC
CASSETRLAEYNEQFF
>TRBV7-6|TRBJ1-2|once|TRBD1
TGTGCCAGCAGCCCTGGACAGGGCTATGGCTACACCTTC
CASSPGQGYGYTF
>TRBV5-6|TRBJ2-2|NA|NA
TGTGCCAGCAGCTTTCTCCCAGAACAGACGAACACCGGGGAGCTGTTTTTT
CASSFLPEQTNTGELFF
>TRBV5-6|TRBJ2-5|NA|TRBD1
TGTGCCAGCAGCCGGCAGGGGGTTTGGGAGACCCAGTACTTC
CASSRQGVWETQYF
>TRBV29-1|TRBJ2-7|NA|TRBD2
TGCAGCGCCTCACTTCAGACTAGCGGGAGACGGTACGAGCAGTACTTC
CSASLQTSGRRYEQYF
>TRBV11-2|TRBJ2-1|NA|NA
TGTGCCAGCAGCTTATGGGCGTTTACTAAACCCTACAATGAGCAGTTCTTC
CASSLWAFTKPYNEQFF
>TRBV6-5|TRBJ1-1|few|TRBD1
TGTGCCAGCAGTTACGGGGGACAGGGTGAAGCTTTCTTT
CASSYGGQGEAFF
>TRBV28|TRBJ2-6|NA|NA
TGTGCCAGCAGTTCCCCGACAGTCCCCGTCTCTGGGGCCAACGTCCTGACTTTC
CASSSPTVPVSGANVLTF
>TRBV25-1|TRBJ1-2|few|NA
TGTGCCAGCAGTGAAATAGGCTGGCGGGGCTACACCTTC
CASSEIGWRGYTF
>TRBV30|TRBJ1-5|few|TRBD1
TGTGCCTGGAGTCCCCGGATTCCGACAGGGATCGGGATCCAGCAGCCCCAGCATTTT
CAWSPRIPTGIGIQQPQHF
>TRBV19|TRBJ2-2|NA|NA
TGTGCCAGTAGTATAGAACCCGGGAATAAGAACACCGGGGAGCTGTTTTTT
CASSIEPGNKNTGELFF
>TRBV27|TRBJ2-7|NA|NA
TGTGCCAGCATTTCTCTACCCCTCGGGGAGCAGTACTTC
CASISLPLGEQYF
>TRBV30|TRBJ2-7|NA|TRBD1
TGTGCCTGGAAACCAGGGGGCTACGAGCAGTACTTC
CAWKPGGYEQYF
>TRBV28|TRBJ2-6|NA|NA
TGTGCCAGCAGCTTACCAGGCGGAGCGAAGGGTTCTGGGGCCAACGTCCTGACTTTC
CASSLPGGAKGSGANVLTF
>TRBV7-9|TRBJ2-1|NA|NA
TGTGCCAGCCCTTCTCGCGAGGGGGGAGAGAATGAGCAGTTCTTC
CASPSREGGENEQFF
>TRBV14|TRBJ2-2|few|NA
TGTGCCAGCAGCCACCTCGGACAGTACGGGGAGCTGTTTTTT
CASSHLGQYGELFF
>TRBV15|TRBJ2-5|NA|NA
TGTGCCACCAGCAGAGCTCCCTCCGGGACCCAGTACTTC
CATSRAPSGTQYF
>TRBV29-1|TRBJ1-1|NA|NA
TGCAGCGTTGCGGAGGTAGTATTGGAATTCTTT
CSVAEVVLEFF
>TRBV7-9|TRBJ2-7|NA|NA
TGTGCCAGCAGCTTAGGGCTAGCTGGCGAGCAGTACTTC
CASSLGLAGEQYF
>TRBV10-2|TRBJ2-1|NA|TRBD2
TGCGCCAGCAGTGAGCTGCTAGCGGAGTACAATGAGCAGTTCTTC
CASSELLAEYNEQFF
>TRBV15|TRBJ2-7|NA|TRBD1
TGTGCCACCCGGGACAGGGGCTCCTACGAGCAGTACTTC
CATRDRGSYEQYF
>TRBV4-2|TRBJ1-5|NA|NA
TGTGCCAGCAGCCAAAGGGACACAGATCAGCCCCAGCATTTT
CASSQRDTDQPQHF
>TRBV14|TRBJ2-1|once|TRBD2
TGTGCCAGCAGCCAATTGACGGGAGGGTCCTACAATGAGCAGTTCTTC
CASSQLTGGSYNEQFF
>TRBV5-1|TRBJ2-2|NA|TRBD2
TGCGCCAGCAGCCCGGGGGGTTTGACCGGGGAGCTGTTTTTT
CASSPGGLTGELFF
>TRBV5-6|TRBJ1-4|NA|NA
TGTGCCAGCAGCCCCCTCACGCAGGGCCCTTTAACTAATGAAAAACTGTTTTTT
CASSPLTQGPLTNEKLFF
>TRBV7-3|TRBJ1-5|NA|TRBD1
TGTGCCAGCAGCTTAACGTATTGGGGCAGGGGGCTGGGGGATCAGCCCCAGCATTTT
CASSLTYWGRGLGDQPQHF